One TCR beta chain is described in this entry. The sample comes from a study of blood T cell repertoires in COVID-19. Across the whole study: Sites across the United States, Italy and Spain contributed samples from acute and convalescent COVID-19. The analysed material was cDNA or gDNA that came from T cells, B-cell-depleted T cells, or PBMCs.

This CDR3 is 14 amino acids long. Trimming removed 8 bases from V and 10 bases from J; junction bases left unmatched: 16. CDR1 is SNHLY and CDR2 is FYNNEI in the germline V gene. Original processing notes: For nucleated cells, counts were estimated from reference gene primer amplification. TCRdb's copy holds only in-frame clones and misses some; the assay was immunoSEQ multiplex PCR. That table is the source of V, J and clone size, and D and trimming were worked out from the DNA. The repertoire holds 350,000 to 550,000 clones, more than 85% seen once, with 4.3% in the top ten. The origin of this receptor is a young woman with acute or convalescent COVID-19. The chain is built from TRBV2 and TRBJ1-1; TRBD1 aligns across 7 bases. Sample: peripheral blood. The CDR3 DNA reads TGTGCCAGCTTCGCGACGACAGGGTTATTCCGAGCTTTCTTT. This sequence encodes CASFATTGLFRAFF.